Below are 5 T cell receptor beta chains sequenced from a single sample in a study of radiation and T cells in renal cell carcinoma. TCRdb's copy holds only in-frame clones and misses some; the assay was immunoSEQ multiplex PCR. This sample has more than 120,000 clones; roughly 90% occur once, and the top ten carry 15% to 20%. Time point of the sample: blood 4 weeks post-SBRT, at nephrectomy. The treatment: 15 Gy SBRT to primary tumor, nephrectomy 4 weeks later. The specimen comprised blood, sampled from a patient whose treatment included radiotherapy and nephrectomy. These receptors all stem from a woman aged 45-65 years with renal cell carcinoma.

The V and J genes are TRBV6-6 and TRBJ1-3; weak D call: TRBD1 (5 bases). Deletions cut 7 bases from V and 3 bases from J, with 10 bases between. Germline V gives CDR1 MNHNY, CDR2 SVGAGI (reference sequence). There are 13 residues in the CDR3. Written as DNA, the CDR3 is TGTGCCAGCAACCCGAGGGGTGGAAACACCATATATTTT. Translation: CASNPRGGNTIYF.

The chain links TRBV5-5 to TRBJ2-2; 9 bases are shared with TRBD1. The germline CDR1 and CDR2 sequences are SGHKS and YYEKEE (reference sequence). The CDR3 extends over 16 amino acids. The V and J ends lost 5 bases and 7 bases, in that order; junction bases with no gene match: 12. The DNA of the CDR3 is TGTGCCAGCAGTCCCACAGGGGGACAGGGCAGCGGGGAGCTGTTTTTT. It yields the protein CASSPTGGQGSGELFF.

The rearrangement uses TRBV19 and TRBJ2-5; perhaps TRBD1 as D (6 bases). The germline V gene encodes CDR1 LNHDA and CDR2 SQIVND (reference sequence). The CDR3 consists of 14 residues. Trimming took 5 bases from V and 5 from J, leaving 15 bases between them. DNA of the CDR3: TGTGCCAGTAGTCCCAGGACAGCGTACGAGACCCAGTACTTC. Translated, it gives CASSPRTAYETQYF.

V is TRBV9 and J is TRBJ1-4, with D possibly matching TRBD1 (5 bases). V gave up 4 bases and J gave up 6 bases, with 13 bases separating them. The CDR3 is made up of 14 amino acids. The germline gives CDR1 SGDLS, CDR2 YYNGEE. CDR3 sequence (DNA): TGTGCCAGCAGCCCTCGGTGGGGACATGAAAAACTGTTTTTT. Translated, it gives CASSPRWGHEKLFF.

The rearrangement joins TRBV7-2 to TRBJ2-2; no clear D gene. Trimming removed 4 bases at V and 0 bases at J, with 9 bases between. This CDR3 has 15 amino acids. The V gene's germline CDR1 is SGHTA and CDR2 FQGNSA. The CDR3 coding sequence is TGTGCCAGCAGCTCATTTTATGCGAACACCGGGGAGCTGTTTTTT. Translating gives CASSSFYANTGELFF.